This T cell receptor beta chain was documented in a study of T cells in Graves' hyperthyroidism and ophthalmopathy. The CDR3 is made up of 13 amino acids. Trimming stripped 5 bases from V and 8 bases from J, with 15 bases between. Germline CDR1 and CDR2: MNHEY and SVGAGI. RNA transcripts gave rise to amplified TCR beta CDR3 regions. A first-round RT-PCR of the TCR CDR3 used the HTBI primer set. From the multiplex PCR reads, TCRdb called clonotypes with MiXCR, one entry per CDR3 protein. The sample carries 600,000 to 750,000 distinct CDR3 sequences, roughly 17% recorded once. Study findings and constraints: In the blood, most expanded thyroid clonotypes above 0.001 appeared as well.

This clonotype appeared a few times. The antigen remains unidentified. This TCR came from a man aged 45-65 years with Graves' hyperthyroidism. Sequenced: blood. This rearrangement joins TRBV6-5 to TRBJ1-2; D is possibly TRBD1 (6 bases). The CDR3 DNA follows: TGTGCCAGCAGTCCTCGGGGGGGGCGAGGCTACACCTTC. Its protein is CASSPRGGRGYTF.